A selection of T cell receptor beta chains follows, all from one sample in a study of shared clonotypes between healthy human individuals. Some clones are missing from TCRdb's copy, which holds only in-frame ones; the method was immunoSEQ multiplex PCR. Of hundreds of thousands of clones listed, roughly nine tenths are singletons. The sequenced material came from naive CD8+ T cells sorted from blood. The receptors here all came from a man aged 25-40 years in good health. The CDR3 runs from the conserved cysteine through the conserved F or W. Each record gives: D gene, V gene, J gene, clone size, CDR3 protein, CDR3 DNA. D genes are given only for firm matches. Not every row has a clone size; where given, it reads once, few, many or a size class.

D: NA; V: TRBV27; J: TRBJ2-7; size: NA; CDR3: CASRNLDSPYEQYF; DNA: TGTGCCAGCAGGAACCTCGACAGCCCCTACGAGCAGTACTTC
D: TRBD1; V: TRBV4-3; J: TRBJ1-1; size: NA; CDR3: CASSPDRSGTEAFF; DNA: TGCGCCAGCAGCCCGGACAGGTCGGGAACTGAAGCTTTCTTT
D: TRBD2; V: TRBV10-2; J: TRBJ2-3; size: once; CDR3: CASSEWELAGEYTQYF; DNA: TGCGCCAGCAGTGAATGGGAGCTAGCGGGAGAGTATACGCAGTATTTT
D: TRBD1; V: TRBV27; J: TRBJ2-3; size: NA; CDR3: CASSPPYLTGRADDTQYF; DNA: TGTGCCAGCAGTCCACCTTACTTGACAGGGCGTGCGGACGATACGCAGTATTTT
D: NA; V: TRBV11-2; J: TRBJ1-1; size: NA; CDR3: CASSPGGSFTEAFF; DNA: TGTGCCAGCAGTCCCGGCGGTTCTTTCACTGAAGCTTTCTTT
D: NA; V: TRBV5-1; J: TRBJ2-1; size: NA; CDR3: CASSPSGDREQFF; DNA: TGCGCCAGCAGCCCATCAGGGGATCGCGAGCAGTTCTTC
D: NA; V: TRBV6-6; J: TRBJ1-5; size: once; CDR3: CASSPWGGSNQPQHF; DNA: TGTGCCAGCAGCCCGTGGGGGGGGAGCAATCAGCCCCAGCATTTT
D: TRBD2; V: TRBV10-2; J: TRBJ2-1; size: NA; CDR3: CASRGLAGGRNNEQFF; DNA: TGCGCCAGCAGGGGACTAGCGGGAGGGAGAAACAATGAGCAGTTCTTC
D: NA; V: TRBV18; J: TRBJ2-7; size: NA; CDR3: CASSPNNPAYEQYF; DNA: TGTGCCAGCTCACCAAACAACCCGGCCTACGAGCAGTACTTC
D: NA; V: TRBV27; J: TRBJ1-4; size: NA; CDR3: CASSSSVYSNEKLFF; DNA: TGTGCCAGCAGTAGCTCCGTTTATAGTAATGAAAAACTGTTTTTT
D: NA; V: TRBV7-9; J: TRBJ2-7; size: once; CDR3: CASSVRDFGSYEQYF; DNA: TGTGCCAGCAGCGTCCGGGACTTCGGGTCCTACGAGCAGTACTTC
D: NA; V: TRBV16; J: TRBJ1-1; size: NA; CDR3: CASSQLEGLYTEAFF; DNA: TGTGCCAGCAGTCAACTGGAGGGACTCTACACTGAAGCTTTCTTT
D: TRBD1; V: TRBV5-3; J: TRBJ1-5; size: NA; CDR3: CARSLGQGRHQPQHF; DNA: TGTGCCAGAAGCTTGGGACAGGGGCGGCATCAGCCCCAGCATTTT
D: NA; V: TRBV6-4; J: TRBJ2-1; size: NA; CDR3: CASSDSRDRNNEQFF; DNA: TGTGCCAGCAGTGACTCGCGGGATCGAAACAATGAGCAGTTCTTC
D: NA; V: TRBV7-2; J: TRBJ2-7; size: NA; CDR3: CASSLETGFWYEQYF; DNA: TGTGCCAGCAGCTTAGAGACGGGTTTTTGGTACGAGCAGTACTTC
D: NA; V: TRBV27; J: TRBJ1-2; size: once; CDR3: CASSFGTGPSGYTF; DNA: TGTGCCAGCAGTTTCGGAACCGGGCCCAGTGGCTACACCTTC
D: TRBD1; V: TRBV19; J: TRBJ1-1; size: NA; CDR3: CASRTRDRGVTEAFF; DNA: TGTGCCAGTAGAACCCGGGACAGGGGAGTCACTGAAGCTTTCTTT
D: NA; V: TRBV27; J: TRBJ2-7; size: NA; CDR3: CASSFGPTYEQYF; DNA: TGTGCCAGCAGTTTCGGGCCCACCTACGAGCAGTACTTC
D: NA; V: TRBV6-1; J: TRBJ2-5; size: once; CDR3: CATKETQYF; DNA: TGTGCCACAAAGGAGACCCAGTACTTC
D: TRBD1; V: TRBV6-5; J: TRBJ1-2; size: NA; CDR3: CASSLTGPYGYTF; DNA: TGTGCCAGCAGCCTGACAGGGCCCTATGGCTACACCTTC
D: TRBD1; V: TRBV10-2; J: TRBJ2-7; size: NA; CDR3: CASSLSGQGYDEQYF; DNA: TGCGCCAGCAGCCTGTCGGGACAGGGGTACGACGAGCAGTACTTC
D: TRBD1; V: TRBV6-5; J: TRBJ1-1; size: NA; CDR3: CASSYTQAGGEAFF; DNA: TGTGCCAGCAGTTACACCCAGGCAGGGGGTGAAGCTTTCTTT
D: TRBD2; V: TRBV7-2; J: TRBJ2-5; size: NA; CDR3: CASSLALWEGFQETQYF; DNA: TGTGCCAGCAGCTTAGCGCTGTGGGAGGGTTTCCAAGAGACCCAGTACTTC
D: NA; V: TRBV5-1; J: TRBJ2-1; size: NA; CDR3: CASSLAPGSYNEQFF; DNA: TGCGCCAGCAGCTTGGCCCCGGGTTCCTACAATGAGCAGTTCTTC
D: TRBD1; V: TRBV4-3; J: TRBJ2-7; size: NA; CDR3: CASSLDREGSYEQYF; DNA: TGCGCCAGCAGCCTTGACAGGGAAGGCTCCTACGAGCAGTACTTC
D: TRBD1; V: TRBV7-2; J: TRBJ1-2; size: NA; CDR3: CASSPGTGYFIGYTF; DNA: TGTGCCAGCAGCCCCGGGACAGGGTATTTTATTGGCTACACCTTC
D: NA; V: TRBV29-1; J: TRBJ2-1; size: NA; CDR3: CSVAGRTRYNEQFF; DNA: TGCAGCGTGGCTGGACGGACCCGATACAATGAGCAGTTCTTC
D: NA; V: TRBV6-5; J: TRBJ1-2; size: once; CDR3: CASSSSPLPLHGYTF; DNA: TGTGCCAGCAGTTCCTCCCCTCTCCCCCTTCATGGCTACACCTTC
D: NA; V: TRBV4-2; J: TRBJ2-1; size: NA; CDR3: CASSQARFSGVEQFF; DNA: TGTGCCAGCAGCCAAGCCCGATTCTCGGGGGTTGAGCAGTTCTTC
D: TRBD2; V: TRBV10-3; J: TRBJ2-5; size: NA; CDR3: CAISEPTSGSETQYF; DNA: TGTGCCATCAGTGAACCGACTAGCGGGAGCGAGACCCAGTACTTC
D: NA; V: TRBV19; J: TRBJ2-7; size: once; CDR3: CASSIDRLGGSYEQYF; DNA: TGTGCCAGTAGTATTGACAGGCTTGGTGGGTCCTACGAGCAGTACTTC
D: NA; V: TRBV19; J: TRBJ1-4; size: NA; CDR3: CASSGDTGREKLFF; DNA: TGTGCCAGTAGCGGGGACACCGGGCGAGAAAAACTGTTTTTT
D: NA; V: TRBV15; J: TRBJ1-3; size: NA; CDR3: CATSRDGQTGNTIYF; DNA: TGTGCCACCAGCAGAGATGGACAGACTGGAAACACCATATATTTT
D: NA; V: TRBV7-9; J: TRBJ1-5; size: NA; CDR3: CASSPAGVGQPQHF; DNA: TGTGCCAGCAGCCCCGCAGGGGTCGGTCAGCCCCAGCATTTT
D: NA; V: TRBV7-2; J: TRBJ2-7; size: NA; CDR3: CASSLFGRSYEQYF; DNA: TGTGCCAGCAGCTTATTTGGACGGAGCTACGAGCAGTACTTC
D: NA; V: TRBV29-1; J: TRBJ1-2; size: NA; CDR3: CSVADLSLYGYTF; DNA: TGCAGCGTTGCTGACCTGTCCCTCTATGGCTACACCTTC
D: NA; V: TRBV4-2; J: TRBJ1-1; size: NA; CDR3: CASSQVSRGANTEAFF; DNA: TGTGCCAGCAGCCAAGTTTCGCGGGGGGCGAACACTGAAGCTTTCTTT
D: TRBD2; V: TRBV25-1; J: TRBJ2-7; size: NA; CDR3: CASSHHSGRNEQYF; DNA: TGTGCCAGCAGTCACCATAGCGGGAGGAACGAGCAGTACTTC
D: NA; V: TRBV30; J: TRBJ1-3; size: NA; CDR3: CAGLRESGNTIYF; DNA: TGTGCCGGCTTACGAGAATCTGGAAACACCATATATTTT
D: NA; V: TRBV6-5; J: TRBJ2-7; size: NA; CDR3: CASSYVGMASYEQYF; DNA: TGTGCCAGCAGTTACGTGGGAATGGCCTCCTACGAGCAGTACTTC
D: NA; V: TRBV28; J: TRBJ1-3; size: NA; CDR3: CASSPTEAGNTIYF; DNA: TGTGCCAGCAGTCCGACAGAAGCTGGAAACACCATATATTTT
D: NA; V: TRBV19; J: TRBJ2-3; size: once; CDR3: CAGTGEVTDTQYF; DNA: TGTGCCGGCACTGGAGAGGTGACAGATACGCAGTATTTT
D: NA; V: TRBV4-1; J: TRBJ1-2; size: NA; CDR3: CASSQTDLGATYGYTF; DNA: TGCGCCAGCAGCCAAACGGACCTAGGGGCCACCTATGGCTACACCTTC
D: NA; V: TRBV28; J: TRBJ2-7; size: once; CDR3: CASSLVQGGYEQYF; DNA: TGTGCCAGCAGTTTGGTACAGGGCGGTTACGAGCAGTACTTC
D: NA; V: TRBV11-2; J: TRBJ2-7; size: once; CDR3: CASSPRFSLYEQYF; DNA: TGTGCCAGCAGCCCTCGGTTCTCCCTTTACGAGCAGTACTTC
D: TRBD2; V: TRBV10-3; J: TRBJ2-1; size: NA; CDR3: CAIRGLAGNEQFF; DNA: TGTGCCATCAGGGGACTAGCGGGGAATGAGCAGTTCTTC
D: NA; V: TRBV5-6; J: TRBJ1-5; size: NA; CDR3: CASSLDNQPQHF; DNA: TGTGCCAGCAGCTTGGACAATCAGCCCCAGCATTTT
D: TRBD2; V: TRBV5-5; J: TRBJ2-1; size: NA; CDR3: CASSLAFGGGYEQFF; DNA: TGTGCCAGCAGCTTGGCATTCGGGGGAGGGTATGAGCAGTTCTTC
D: NA; V: TRBV5-1; J: TRBJ1-1; size: many; CDR3: CASSSRDDTEAFF; DNA: TGCGCCAGCAGCTCCCGGGACGACACTGAAGCTTTCTTT
D: NA; V: TRBV7-9; J: TRBJ2-1; size: NA; CDR3: CASSPRSDAYNEQFF; DNA: TGTGCCAGCAGCCCCCGATCGGACGCCTACAATGAGCAGTTCTTC
D: TRBD2; V: TRBV2; J: TRBJ2-1; size: NA; CDR3: CASSGATSGRAREQFF; DNA: TGTGCCAGCAGTGGGGCTACTAGCGGGAGGGCGAGGGAGCAGTTCTTC
D: NA; V: TRBV7-9; J: TRBJ1-1; size: NA; CDR3: CASPPRESLVYTEAFF; DNA: TGTGCCAGCCCTCCTCGGGAATCACTGGTCTACACTGAAGCTTTCTTT
D: TRBD1; V: TRBV30; J: TRBJ2-3; size: NA; CDR3: CAFRTGIGTDTQYF; DNA: TGTGCCTTTAGGACAGGGATCGGCACAGATACGCAGTATTTT
D: NA; V: TRBV2; J: TRBJ2-1; size: NA; CDR3: CASSEGPDYNEQFF; DNA: TGTGCCAGCAGTGAAGGGCCCGATTACAATGAGCAGTTCTTC
D: NA; V: TRBV9; J: TRBJ2-2; size: few; CDR3: CASSPSGFGELFF; DNA: TGTGCCAGCAGCCCATCAGGGTTCGGGGAGCTGTTTTTT